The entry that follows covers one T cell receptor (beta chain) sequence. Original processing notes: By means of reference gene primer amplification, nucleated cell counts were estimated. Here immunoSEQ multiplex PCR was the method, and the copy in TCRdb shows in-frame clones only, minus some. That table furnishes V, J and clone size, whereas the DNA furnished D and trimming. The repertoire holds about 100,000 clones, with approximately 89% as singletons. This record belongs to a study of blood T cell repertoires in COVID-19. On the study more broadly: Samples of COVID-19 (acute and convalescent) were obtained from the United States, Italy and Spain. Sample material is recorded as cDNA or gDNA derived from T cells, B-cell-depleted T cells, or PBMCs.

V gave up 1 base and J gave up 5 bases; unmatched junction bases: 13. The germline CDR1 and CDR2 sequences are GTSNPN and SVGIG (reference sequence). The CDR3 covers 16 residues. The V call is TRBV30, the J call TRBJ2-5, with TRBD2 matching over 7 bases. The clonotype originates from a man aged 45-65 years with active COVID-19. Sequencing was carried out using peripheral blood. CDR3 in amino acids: CAWSEGSGSGGETQYF. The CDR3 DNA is TGTGCCTGGAGTGAGGGGAGCGGGTCCGGGGGGGAGACCCAGTACTTC.